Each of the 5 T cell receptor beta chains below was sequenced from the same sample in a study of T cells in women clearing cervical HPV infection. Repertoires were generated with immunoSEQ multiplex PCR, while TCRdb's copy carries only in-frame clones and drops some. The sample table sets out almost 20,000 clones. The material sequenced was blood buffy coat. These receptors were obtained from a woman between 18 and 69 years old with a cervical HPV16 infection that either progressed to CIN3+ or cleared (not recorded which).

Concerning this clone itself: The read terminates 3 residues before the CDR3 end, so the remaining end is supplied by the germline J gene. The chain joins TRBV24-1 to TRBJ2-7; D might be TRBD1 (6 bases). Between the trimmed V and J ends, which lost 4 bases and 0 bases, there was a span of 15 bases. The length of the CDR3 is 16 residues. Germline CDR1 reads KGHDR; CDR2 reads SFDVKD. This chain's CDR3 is CATSDTRTDSSYEQYF. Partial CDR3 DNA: TGTGCCACCAGTGACACGAGGACGGACAGCTCCTACGAG.

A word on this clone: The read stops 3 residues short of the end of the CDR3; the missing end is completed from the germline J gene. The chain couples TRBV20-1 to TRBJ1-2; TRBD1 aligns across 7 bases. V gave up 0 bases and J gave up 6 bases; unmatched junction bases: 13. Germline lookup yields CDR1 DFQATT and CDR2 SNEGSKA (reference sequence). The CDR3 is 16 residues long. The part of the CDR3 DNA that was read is TGCAGTGCTAGAGATAGGGGAGGGGGCGGGAAGGATGGC. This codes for CSARDRGGGGKDG. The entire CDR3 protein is CSARDRGGGGKDGYTF.

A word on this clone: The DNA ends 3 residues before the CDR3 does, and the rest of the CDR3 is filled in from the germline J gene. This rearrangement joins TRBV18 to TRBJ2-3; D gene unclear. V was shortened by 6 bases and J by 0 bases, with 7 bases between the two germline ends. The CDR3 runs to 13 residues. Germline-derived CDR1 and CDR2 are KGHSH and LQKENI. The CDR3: CASSEASTDTQYF. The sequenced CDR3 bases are TGTGCCAGCTCTGAAGCTAGCACAGATACG.

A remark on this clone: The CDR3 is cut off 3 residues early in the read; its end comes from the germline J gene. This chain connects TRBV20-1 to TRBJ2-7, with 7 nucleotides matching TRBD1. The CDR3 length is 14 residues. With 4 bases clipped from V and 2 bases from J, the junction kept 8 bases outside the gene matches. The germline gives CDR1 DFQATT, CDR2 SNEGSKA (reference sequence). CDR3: CSANLQGPTYEQYF. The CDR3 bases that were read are TGCAGTGCTAACCTACAGGGGCCAACCTACGAG.

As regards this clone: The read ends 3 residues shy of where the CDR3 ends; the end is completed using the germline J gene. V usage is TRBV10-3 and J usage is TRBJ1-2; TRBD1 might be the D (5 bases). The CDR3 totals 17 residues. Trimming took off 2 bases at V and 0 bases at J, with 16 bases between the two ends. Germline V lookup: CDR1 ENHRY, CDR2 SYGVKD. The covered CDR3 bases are TGTGCCATCAGTGAGCCACCAGGGACTCGGGCTAACTATGGC. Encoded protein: CAISEPPGTRANYG. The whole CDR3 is CAISEPPGTRANYGYTF.